The clone carrying this T cell receptor (beta chain) showed up many times. Its antigen is still unknown. The TCR alpha and TCR beta cDNA libraries, bearing sample barcodes and UMIs, were generated by 5'RACE using constant-segment primers. TCRdb fed the 5' RACE reads into MiXCR, producing one record per CDR3 protein. The sample has roughly 350,000 distinct CDR3 sequences, roughly 21% seen once. The data were taken from a study of T-cell memory formation after mild COVID-19. Study-wide background: Largely donor-specific TCR clusters were found.

Trimming took 5 bases from V and 3 from J, leaving 11 bases between them. This CDR3 region has 13 residues. Germline V gene sequence: CDR1 SEHNR, CDR2 FQNEAQ (reference sequence). General study results and limits: Confirmation was lacking for SARS-CoV-2 specificity of second-wave clones that peaked on day 37. Contracting clones from day 15 to 85 had balanced CD4/CD8; later expanders favoured CD4+.

The sequence was obtained from an adult woman who had mild COVID-19 (a few samples of this study predate the infection). Cell type and time point are not known. This chain uses TRBV7-9 with TRBJ2-7; the D gene is possibly TRBD1 (5 bases). Sequencing was done on a sample of PBMCs or a T cell subset sorted from them (not recorded which). The CDR3 coding sequence is TGTGCCAGCAGCGTCGGACACCTCTACGAGCAGTACTTC. It encodes CASSVGHLYEQYF.